This section outlines one T cell receptor beta chain sequence together with its context. Its antigen remains undetermined. Per-nucleotide qualities are absent, and no much larger clonotype sits a single base away. Trimming removed 5 bases from V and 0 bases from J; the gene matches leave 3 bases unexplained. CDR1 and CDR2 were assigned from the germline V gene (reference sequence) as MNHEY and SMNVEV. The CDR3 spans 15 residues, from the cysteine through the phenylalanine. Kept here is only the CDR3 DNA, which spans 45 bases and is read in frame from base 1. The sample is drawn from a study of blood T cell repertoires in COVID-19 (dated by TCRdb to 2019 to 2021). For the study in its entirety: The collaborator samples originated in the United States, Italy and Spain and spanned the acute and convalescent phases of COVID-19. The prospective study material was composed of cDNA or gDNA derived from T cells, B-cell-depleted T cells, or PBMCs. Deeply sampled blood TCRbeta repertoires from subjects exposed to, actively infected with, or recovered from COVID-19 were included in the dataset. The repertoires were released in a freely available public database intended as a resource for research on the immune response to SARS-CoV-2. Samples were obtained from the ongoing ImmuneRACE study (first 160 participants) and from about 1,300 subjects provided by 6 global collaborators. The sample metadata nearly always contained a de-identified subject ID, COVID-19 status, age in years and sex. Where available, HLA class I and class II types were obtained from metadata supplied by the sample provider rather than from assay-based typing.

At one collaborating source in Seattle, patients were enrolled during active infection and were followed longitudinally through the course of disease. Collaborating institutions collected whole blood in K2EDTA tubes following their own protocols. For TCRbeta analysis, collaborator samples were shipped as frozen whole blood, as isolated PBMCs, or as DNA extracted from either sample type. What the authors observed across the whole study: Clinical and demographic metadata were provided uncurated, with the amount varying by source and participant.

TCRbeta CDR3 regions were amplified from genomic DNA using the immunoSEQ Assay, a bias-controlled multiplex PCR. Processing in the source paper ran as follows. The number of nucleated cells in each sample was estimated by amplification of reference gene primers within the assay. To quantify the absolute abundance of each unique TCRbeta CDR3 rearrangement, sequence reads were collapsed and filtered. For each sample, productive Simpson clonality was calculated by taking the square root of Simpson's diversity index across productive rearrangements. In its TCRdb copy, this immuneACCESS table keeps in-frame sequences only and misses some clones. Where compared with another copy, unresolved V genes explain less than half of these, and the others have no known cause. The DNA was the basis for D and trimming; V, J and clone size are from that table. The sample table records approximately 150,000 clones; around 89% of these occur just once. The leading ten clones occupy 10% to 15% of the sample.

The sequence joins TRBV27 to TRBJ2-1, with 8 middle bases fitting TRBD1. This sequence originates from a man between 18 and 29 years old with COVID-19, enrolled during active disease. The material sequenced was peripheral blood. The CDR3 amino acid sequence is: CASSQGASSYNEQFF. The sequenced DNA: TGTGCCAGCAGTCAGGGGGCGAGCTCCTACAATGAGCAGTTCTTC.